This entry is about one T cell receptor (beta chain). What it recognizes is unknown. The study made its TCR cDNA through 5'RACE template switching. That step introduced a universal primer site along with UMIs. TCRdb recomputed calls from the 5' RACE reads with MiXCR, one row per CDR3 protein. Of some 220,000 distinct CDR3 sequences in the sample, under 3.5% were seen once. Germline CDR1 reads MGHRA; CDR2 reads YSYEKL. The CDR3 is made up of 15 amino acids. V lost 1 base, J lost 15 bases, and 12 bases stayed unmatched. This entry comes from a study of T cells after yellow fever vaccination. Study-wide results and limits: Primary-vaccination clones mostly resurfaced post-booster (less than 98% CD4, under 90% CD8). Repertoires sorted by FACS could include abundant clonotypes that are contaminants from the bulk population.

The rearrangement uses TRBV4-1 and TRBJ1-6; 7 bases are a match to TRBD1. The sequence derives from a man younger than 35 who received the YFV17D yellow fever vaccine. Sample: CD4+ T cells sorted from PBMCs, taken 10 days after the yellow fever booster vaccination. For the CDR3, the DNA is TGCGCCAGCAGCCAAGTGGGACAGTCAAACCTTAACCTCCACTTT. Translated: CASSQVGQSNLNLHF.